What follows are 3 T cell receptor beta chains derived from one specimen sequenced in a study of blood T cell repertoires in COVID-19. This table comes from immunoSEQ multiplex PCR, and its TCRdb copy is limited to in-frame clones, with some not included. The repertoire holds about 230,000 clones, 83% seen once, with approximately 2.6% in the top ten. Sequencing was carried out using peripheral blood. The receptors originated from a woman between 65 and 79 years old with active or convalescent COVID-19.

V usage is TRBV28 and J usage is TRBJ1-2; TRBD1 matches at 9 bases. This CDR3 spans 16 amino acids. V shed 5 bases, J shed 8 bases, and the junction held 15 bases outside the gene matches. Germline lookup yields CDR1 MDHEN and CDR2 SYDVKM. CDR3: CASSDNRDRVVEGYTF. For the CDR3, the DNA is TGTGCCAGCAGTGATAACCGGGACAGGGTCGTAGAGGGCTACACCTTC.

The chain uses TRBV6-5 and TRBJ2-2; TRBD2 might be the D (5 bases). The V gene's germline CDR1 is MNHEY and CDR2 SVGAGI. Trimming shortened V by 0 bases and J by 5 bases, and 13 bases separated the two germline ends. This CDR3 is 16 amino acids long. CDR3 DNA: TGTGCCAGCAGTTACTCAATTGTAACGGGGACCGGGGAGCTGTTTTTT. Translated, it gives CASSYSIVTGTGELFF.

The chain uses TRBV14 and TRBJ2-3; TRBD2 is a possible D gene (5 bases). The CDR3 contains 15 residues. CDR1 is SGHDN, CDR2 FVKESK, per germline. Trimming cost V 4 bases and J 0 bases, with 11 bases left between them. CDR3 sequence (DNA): TGTGCCAGCAGCCCCCCGGGGAAAAGCACAGATACGCAGTATTTT. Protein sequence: CASSPPGKSTDTQYF.